In its sample, the clone carrying this T cell receptor (beta chain) was seen a few times. Its specificity is not known. The entry originates in a study of T cell responses to AZD1222 COVID-19 vaccine. Background on the study: Doses given second, at about 4 or about 12 weeks, were pooled. General study results and limits: Scientists sampled the repertoires only once the peak T cell response had passed. The donors showed a predominance of white British ancestry and of females, with possible underestimation of clonal diversity. Two AZD1222 doses significantly raised spike-specific TCR breadth and depth over controls.

Germline V gene data show CDR1 as LGHNA and CDR2 as YSLEER. The CDR3 spans 18 residues. With V trimmed by 0 bases and J by 6 bases, 10 bases remained unmatched. The data were produced by immunoSEQ multiplex PCR, yet TCRdb's version contains in-frame clones alone and is incomplete. Of more than 60,000 clones listed, roughly 82% are singletons. The TCR sequence derives from an adult in good health. The chain has TRBV4-3 and TRBJ2-1; 11 positions agree with TRBD2. Here the sequenced sample was peripheral blood, taken on day 0 of AZD1222 vaccination. In nucleotides, the CDR3 is TGCGCCAGCAGCCAAGAATCGATAGCGGGAGGGCCCGCCAATGAGCAGTTCTTC. It is translated as CASSQESIAGGPANEQFF.